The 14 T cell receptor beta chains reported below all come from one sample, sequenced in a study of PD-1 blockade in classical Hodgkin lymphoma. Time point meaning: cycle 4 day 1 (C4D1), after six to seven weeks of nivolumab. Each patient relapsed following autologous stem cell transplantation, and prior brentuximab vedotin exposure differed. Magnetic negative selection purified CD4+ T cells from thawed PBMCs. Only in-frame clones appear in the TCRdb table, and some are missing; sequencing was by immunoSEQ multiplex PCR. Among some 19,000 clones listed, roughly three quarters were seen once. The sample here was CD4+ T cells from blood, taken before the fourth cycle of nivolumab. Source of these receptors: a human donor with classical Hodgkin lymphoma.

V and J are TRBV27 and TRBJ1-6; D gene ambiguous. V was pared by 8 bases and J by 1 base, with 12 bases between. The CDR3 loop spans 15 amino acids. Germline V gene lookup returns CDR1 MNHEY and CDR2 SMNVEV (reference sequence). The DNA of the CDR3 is TGTGCCAGCCGGCGGACGGAGTCCTATAATTCACCCCTCCACTTT. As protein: CASRRTESYNSPLHF.

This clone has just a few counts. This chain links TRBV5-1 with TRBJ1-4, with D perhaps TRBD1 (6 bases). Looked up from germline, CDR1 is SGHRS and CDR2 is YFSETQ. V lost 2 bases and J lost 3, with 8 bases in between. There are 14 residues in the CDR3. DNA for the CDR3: TGCGCCAGCAGCTTCGGACAGCCTAATGAAAAACTGTTTTTT. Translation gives CASSFGQPNEKLFF.

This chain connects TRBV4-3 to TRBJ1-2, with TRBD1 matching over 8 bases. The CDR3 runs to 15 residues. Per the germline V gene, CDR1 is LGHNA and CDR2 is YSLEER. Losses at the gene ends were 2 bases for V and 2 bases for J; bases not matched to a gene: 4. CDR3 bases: TGCGCCAGCAGCCAACCGGGACAGGAGAACTATGGCTACACCTTC. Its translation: CASSQPGQENYGYTF.

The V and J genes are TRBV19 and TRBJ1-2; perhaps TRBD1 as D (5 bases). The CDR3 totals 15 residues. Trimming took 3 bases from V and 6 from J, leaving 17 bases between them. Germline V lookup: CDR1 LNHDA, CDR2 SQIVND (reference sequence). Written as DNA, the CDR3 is TGTGCCAGTAGTATGCCCTCACGGGGGGGAGATGGCTACACCTTC. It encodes CASSMPSRGGDGYTF.

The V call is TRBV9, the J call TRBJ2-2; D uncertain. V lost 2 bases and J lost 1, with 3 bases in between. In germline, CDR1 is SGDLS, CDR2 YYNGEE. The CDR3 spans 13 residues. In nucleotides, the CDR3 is TGTGCCAGCAGCGTTATGAACACCGGGGAGCTGTTTTTT. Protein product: CASSVMNTGELFF.

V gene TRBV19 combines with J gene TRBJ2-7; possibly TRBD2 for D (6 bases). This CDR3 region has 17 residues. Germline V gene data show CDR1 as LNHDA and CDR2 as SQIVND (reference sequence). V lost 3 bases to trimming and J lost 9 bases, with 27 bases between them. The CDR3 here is CASSIGKGGANRGGQYF. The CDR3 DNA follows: TGTGCCAGTAGTATCGGGAAAGGAGGGGCGAACCGGGGTGGGCAGTACTTC.

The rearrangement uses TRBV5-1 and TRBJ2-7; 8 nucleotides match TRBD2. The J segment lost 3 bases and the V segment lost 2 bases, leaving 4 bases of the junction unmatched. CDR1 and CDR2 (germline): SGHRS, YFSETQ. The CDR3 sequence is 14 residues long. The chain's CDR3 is CASSFSGAFYEQYF. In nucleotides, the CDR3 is TGCGCCAGCAGCTTTAGCGGGGCGTTCTACGAGCAGTACTTC.

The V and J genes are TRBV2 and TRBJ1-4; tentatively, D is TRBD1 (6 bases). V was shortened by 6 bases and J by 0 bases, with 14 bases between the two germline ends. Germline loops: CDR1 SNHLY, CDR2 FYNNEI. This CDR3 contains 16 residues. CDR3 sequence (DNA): TGTGCCAGCAGACAGGGTCCATCGGCAACTAATGAAAAACTGTTTTTT. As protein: CASRQGPSATNEKLFF.

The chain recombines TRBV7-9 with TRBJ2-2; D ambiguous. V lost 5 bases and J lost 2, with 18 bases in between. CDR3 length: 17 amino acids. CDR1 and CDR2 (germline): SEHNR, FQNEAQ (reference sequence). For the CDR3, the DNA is TGTGCCAGCAGCCCAGTGGGTTTGACTCTTAACACCGGGGAGCTGTTTTTT. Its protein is CASSPVGLTLNTGELFF.

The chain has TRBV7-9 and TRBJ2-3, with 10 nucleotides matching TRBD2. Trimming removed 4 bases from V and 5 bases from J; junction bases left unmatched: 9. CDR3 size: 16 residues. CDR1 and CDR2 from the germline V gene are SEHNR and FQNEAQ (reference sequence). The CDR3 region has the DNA TGTGCCAGCAGCTCGCCACTAGCGGGAAATGGAGATACGCAGTATTTT. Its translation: CASSSPLAGNGDTQYF.

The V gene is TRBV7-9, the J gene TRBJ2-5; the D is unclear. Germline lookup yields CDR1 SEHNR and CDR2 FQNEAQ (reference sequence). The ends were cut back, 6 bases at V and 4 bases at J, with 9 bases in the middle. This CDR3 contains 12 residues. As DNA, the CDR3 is TGTGCCAGCAGTACTGGTGGAGAGACCCAGTACTTC. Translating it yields CASSTGGETQYF.

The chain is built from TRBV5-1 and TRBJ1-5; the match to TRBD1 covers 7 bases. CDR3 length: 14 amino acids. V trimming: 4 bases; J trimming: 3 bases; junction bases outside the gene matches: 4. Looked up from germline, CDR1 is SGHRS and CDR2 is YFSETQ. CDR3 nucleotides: TGCGCCAGCAGCCGGGACAGCCCCAATCAGCCCCAGCATTTT. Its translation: CASSRDSPNQPQHF.

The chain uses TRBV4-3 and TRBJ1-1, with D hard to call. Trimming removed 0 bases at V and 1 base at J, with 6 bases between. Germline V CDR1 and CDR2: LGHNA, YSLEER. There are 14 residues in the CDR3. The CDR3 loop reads CASSQDPTNTEAFF. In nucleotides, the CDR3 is TGCGCCAGCAGCCAAGATCCGACGAACACTGAAGCTTTCTTT.

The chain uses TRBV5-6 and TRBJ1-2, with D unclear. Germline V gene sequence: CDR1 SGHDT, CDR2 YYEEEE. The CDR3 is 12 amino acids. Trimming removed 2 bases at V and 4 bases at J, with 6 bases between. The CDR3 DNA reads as TGTGCCAGCAGCTTCCGGGGCTATGGCTACACCTTC. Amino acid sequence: CASSFRGYGYTF.